Listed here are 32 T cell receptor beta chains from one sample, sequenced in a study of beta chain features in type 1 diabetes. The whole isolated RNA underwent reverse transcription, so sequencing captured expressed TCRB transcripts. Assay used: immunoSEQ multiplex PCR; TCRdb lists only in-frame clones, some missing. The repertoire consists of about 370,000 clones, with over 12% occurring once and the leading ten covering approximately 0.019%. The specimen sequenced was naive CD4+ T cells from blood. These receptors came from a woman between 18 and 29 years old in good health.

Only a few counts were recorded for this clone. The rearrangement uses TRBV30 and TRBJ2-1; TRBD2 might be the D (6 bases). V lost 4 bases to trimming and J lost 2 bases, with 15 bases between them. The CDR3 loop spans 15 amino acids. Per the germline V gene, CDR1 is GTSNPN and CDR2 is SVGIG (reference sequence). The CDR3 loop reads CAWTRPSVTYNEQFF. CDR3 nucleotide sequence: TGTGCCTGGACACGTCCTAGCGTAACCTACAATGAGCAGTTCTTC.

This clone turned up a few times. V gene TRBV10-3 combines with J gene TRBJ2-7, with 8 bases fitting TRBD1. Germline loops: CDR1 ENHRY, CDR2 SYGVKD. V was clipped by 0 bases and J by 6 bases; unmatched bases: 7. This CDR3 spans 15 amino acids. CDR3 in amino acids: CAISESNPGGFEQYF. CDR3 sequence (DNA): TGTGCCATCAGTGAGTCGAACCCAGGGGGCTTCGAGCAGTACTTC.

This clone was observed a handful of times. The chain is built from TRBV29-1 and TRBJ2-1, with 9 positions matching TRBD1. Germline-derived CDR1 and CDR2 are SQVTM and ANQGSEA. There are 17 residues in the CDR3. J lost 5 bases, V lost 6 bases, and 17 bases had no gene match. CDR3 region: CSVGQGASGTLHNEQFF. The CDR3 DNA reads TGCAGCGTGGGACAGGGTGCCTCCGGGACCCTCCACAATGAGCAGTTCTTC.

In this sample, this clone turned up a few times. V is TRBV30 and J is TRBJ2-7, with 9 bases identical to TRBD1. CDR3 length: 14 residues. CDR1 is GTSNPN, CDR2 SVGIG, per germline (reference sequence). V lost 7 bases and J lost 4; bases outside the gene matches: 11. The CDR3 coding sequence is TGTGCCTTGTCCGGGACAGGGAGTGGATACGAGCAGTACTTC. Its translation: CALSGTGSGYEQYF.

This clone was found a few times. The chain uses TRBV5-1 and TRBJ2-5, with 12 nucleotides matching TRBD2. Trimming cost V 8 bases and J 1 base; bases outside gene matches: 3. Looked up from germline, CDR1 is SGHRS and CDR2 is YFSETQ. The CDR3 spans 14 residues. Written as DNA, the CDR3 is TGCGCCAGTTCGACTAGCGGGGGCCAAGAGACCCAGTACTTC. Protein product: CASSTSGGQETQYF.

The chain uses TRBV9 and TRBJ1-1; no definite D call. The CDR3 extends over 14 amino acids. Looked up from germline, CDR1 is SGDLS and CDR2 is YYNGEE. The V gene lost 4 bases and the J gene lost 0 bases, with 10 bases spanning the gap. Here the CDR3 reads CASSPDNMNTEAFF. The CDR3 region has the DNA TGTGCCAGCAGCCCCGACAATATGAACACTGAAGCTTTCTTT.

In its sample, this clone was seen a few times. This chain uses TRBV18 with TRBJ2-1, with a tentative D call TRBD2 (5 bases). V was shortened by 6 bases and J by 5 bases, with 14 bases between the two germline ends. This CDR3 has 14 amino acids. The germline CDR1 and CDR2 sequences are KGHSH and LQKENI. CDR3 sequence reads: CASSTYGNNNEQFF. DNA of the CDR3: TGTGCCAGCTCGACTTACGGGAATAACAATGAGCAGTTCTTC.

This clone occurred a few times. The chain combines TRBV30 with TRBJ2-5; 8 bases are a match to TRBD1. V was clipped by 3 bases and J by 4 bases; unmatched bases: 4. The CDR3 has 13 amino acids. Germline V lookup: CDR1 GTSNPN, CDR2 SVGIG (reference sequence). CDR3 nucleotide sequence: TGTGCCTGGAGCCCAGGGGGCGGAGAGACCCAGTACTTC. Translation: CAWSPGGGETQYF.

The CDR3 region has the DNA TGTGCCAGCAGCATTACTAGCGGGAGGTCCGGAGAGACCCAGTACTTC. Protein: CASSITSGRSGETQYF. The chain has TRBV7-9 and TRBJ2-5; 12 bases line up with TRBD2. Germline V lookup: CDR1 SEHNR, CDR2 FQNEAQ (reference sequence). Trimming cost V 5 bases and J 4 bases; bases outside gene matches: 8. This CDR3 region has 16 residues.

A few counts support this clone. CDR3 residues: CASSPERGSYNEQFF. The CDR3 DNA is TGTGCCAGCAGCCCAGAGCGGGGTTCCTACAATGAGCAGTTCTTC. The V call is TRBV11-1, the J call TRBJ2-1, with 7 bases aligning to TRBD2. J gave up 1 base and V 5 bases, and 5 bases lay outside the gene matches. The length of the CDR3 is 15 residues. Germline values: CDR1 SGHAT, CDR2 FQDESV (reference sequence).

The chain has TRBV2 and TRBJ2-5, with TRBD1 identical over 9 bases. CDR3 length equals 13 residues. The ends lost 9 bases at V and 5 bases at J; junction bases unmatched: 7. Germline lookup yields CDR1 SNHLY and CDR2 FYNNEI. The CDR3 sequence is CARTRDREETQYF. CDR3 coding DNA: TGTGCCAGAACTCGGGACAGGGAGGAGACCCAGTACTTC. Together with reference TRBV2 and TRBJ2-5, the CDR3 gives the full variable domain: EPEVTQTPSHQVTQMGQEVILRCVPISNHLYFYWYRQILGQKVEFLVSFYNNEISEKSEIFDDQFSVERPDGSNFTLKIRSTKLEDSAMYFCARTRDREETQYFGPGTRLLVL.

This clone was seen only a few times. The V call is TRBV9, the J call TRBJ2-5; TRBD1 aligns across 7 bases. J gave up 2 bases and V 1 base, and 5 bases lay outside the gene matches. The CDR3 spans 15 residues. Germline assignment: CDR1 SGDLS and CDR2 YYNGEE. The CDR3 is CASSVSGQRQETQYF. The CDR3 nucleotides are TGTGCCAGCAGCGTATCGGGACAGAGACAAGAGACCCAGTACTTC.

This clone was counted between two and nine times. The gene calls are TRBV9 and TRBJ1-4; D not certain. CDR1 and CDR2 (germline): SGDLS, YYNGEE. CDR3 length equals 14 residues. V lost 4 bases to trimming and J lost 8 bases, with 15 bases between them. The CDR3 here is CASSTGSRTEKLFF. The CDR3, as DNA: TGTGCCAGCAGCACGGGGTCCCGGACCGAAAAACTGTTTTTT.

V gene TRBV2 combines with J gene TRBJ2-2; 9 nucleotides line up with TRBD2. This CDR3 spans 13 amino acids. The germline CDR1 and CDR2 sequences are SNHLY and FYNNEI. V was pared by 7 bases and J by 8 bases, with 5 bases of the junction left unmatched. The CDR3 sequence is CASKLSGRGELFF. The CDR3 DNA reads TGTGCCAGCAAACTTAGCGGGAGAGGGGAGCTGTTTTTT.

This clone showed up just a few times. V usage is TRBV5-1 and J usage is TRBJ2-1; TRBD1 matches 8 bases. V lost 4 bases to trimming and J lost 5 bases; unmatched junction nucleotides: 11. Germline V gives CDR1 SGHRS, CDR2 YFSETQ. The CDR3 is 16 residues long. CDR3 protein: CASSIKDSTGDNEQFF. The CDR3 bases are TGCGCCAGCAGCATCAAGGACTCGACAGGGGACAATGAGCAGTTCTTC.

This clone turned up a few times. The chain carries TRBV5-1 and TRBJ1-2, with unresolved D. The CDR3 length is 14 residues. Deletions cut 2 bases from V and 4 bases from J, with 12 bases between. Germline CDR1 and CDR2: SGHRS and YFSETQ. The CDR3 nucleotides read TGCGCCAGCAGCTTTTCAGACTCTTCCTATGGCTACACCTTC. Translation gives CASSFSDSSYGYTF.

J is TRBJ2-1 and V is TRBV7-9; 9 nucleotides match TRBD2. Trimming took 5 bases from V and 1 from J; bases not matched to a gene: 6. Germline values: CDR1 SEHNR, CDR2 FQNEAQ (reference sequence). The CDR3 consists of 16 residues. CDR3 protein: CASSTPAGGSYNEQFF. In nucleotides, the CDR3 is TGTGCCAGCAGCACCCCGGCGGGAGGGTCCTACAATGAGCAGTTCTTC.

The rearrangement links TRBV30 to TRBJ2-7, with D unclear. The CDR3 has 13 residues. The germline V gene encodes CDR1 GTSNPN and CDR2 SVGIG (reference sequence). V gave up 0 bases and J gave up 3 bases, with 9 bases separating them. This CDR3 reads CAWSVQVNYEQYF. The CDR3 bases are TGTGCCTGGAGTGTTCAGGTCAACTACGAGCAGTACTTC.

DNA of the CDR3: TGTGCCAGCAGCCAAGACAGAGGGGGAGAGACCCAGTACTTC. This codes for CASSQDRGGETQYF. The genes are TRBV14 and TRBJ2-5, with D possibly matching TRBD1 (6 bases). V dropped 0 bases and J dropped 4 bases, with 9 bases sitting between them. The germline CDR1 and CDR2 sequences are SGHDN and FVKESK. The CDR3 contains 14 residues. Complete variable domain (other parts from reference TRBV14 and TRBJ2-5): EAGVTQFPSHSVIEKGQTVTLRCDPISGHDNLYWYRRVMGKEIKFLLHFVKESKQDESGMPNNRFLAERTGGTYSTLKVQPAELEDSGVYFCASSQDRGGETQYFGPGTRLLVL.

The chain is built from TRBV7-9 and TRBJ1-2; D possibly corresponds to TRBD1 (5 bases). This CDR3 spans 16 amino acids. V shed 0 bases and J shed 1 base, with 12 bases lying between them. CDR1 is SEHNR and CDR2 is FQNEAQ in the germline V gene (reference sequence). The CDR3 loop reads CASSLAGAGVNYGYTF. In DNA form, the CDR3 reads TGTGCCAGCAGCTTAGCTGGGGCAGGAGTTAACTATGGCTACACCTTC.

CDR3 sequence (DNA): TGCGCCAGCAGCTCCAACAGGGAACCAGCTAACTATGGCTACACCTTC. As protein: CASSSNREPANYGYTF. The chain employs TRBV4-3 and TRBJ1-2; a possible D gene is TRBD1 (6 bases). Trimming removed 5 bases at V and 0 bases at J, with 16 bases between. CDR1 is LGHNA and CDR2 is YSLEER in the germline V gene. CDR3 length equals 16 residues.

The chain couples TRBV11-3 to TRBJ2-5; 11 bases line up with TRBD2. This CDR3 contains 16 residues. Losses at the gene ends were 5 bases for V and 9 bases for J; bases not matched to a gene: 14. Germline V gene data show CDR1 as SGHNT and CDR2 as YENEEA. CDR3 region: CASSPDGSGRARAQYF. DNA of the CDR3: TGTGCCAGCAGCCCCGATGGTAGCGGGAGGGCCAGGGCCCAGTACTTC. Using reference TRBV11-3 and TRBJ2-5 for the parts outside the CDR3, the full variable domain is EAGVVQSPRYKIIEKKQPVAFWCNPISGHNTLYWYLQNLGQGPELLIRYENEEAVDDSQLPKDRFSAERLKGVDSTLKIQPAELGDSAVYLCASSPDGSGRARAQYFGPGTRLLVL.

This clone has just a few counts. The chain recombines TRBV4-3 with TRBJ2-6; TRBD1 matches at 9 bases. Germline assignment: CDR1 LGHNA and CDR2 YSLEER. V dropped 3 bases and J dropped 0; count of bases not matched to a gene: 3. This CDR3 spans 17 amino acids. In DNA, the CDR3 is TGCGCCAGCAGCCAGGGACAGGGCCTCTCTGGGGCCAACGTCCTGACTTTC. As protein: CASSQGQGLSGANVLTF.

This chain joins TRBV5-5 and TRBJ2-7; 8 bases map to TRBD1. The CDR3 loop spans 15 amino acids. The trim removed 4 bases at V and 4 bases at J, leaving 10 bases unmatched. CDR1 is SGHKS and CDR2 is YYEKEE in the germline V gene (reference sequence). The CDR3 here is CASSVMTGERYEQYF. The CDR3 nucleotides are TGTGCCAGCAGCGTTATGACAGGGGAAAGGTACGAGCAGTACTTC.

The rearrangement links TRBV20-1 to TRBJ1-2; D is undetermined. Germline V CDR1 and CDR2: DFQATT, SNEGSKA (reference sequence). This CDR3 has 11 amino acids. Trimming removed 5 bases from V and 4 bases from J, with 8 bases in between. DNA for the CDR3: TGCAGTGCTCCACCACTCTATGGCTACACCTTC. Amino acid sequence: CSAPPLYGYTF.

This chain links TRBV25-1 with TRBJ2-7; 9 bases are shared with TRBD2. The ends lost 6 bases at V and 3 bases at J; junction bases unmatched: 3. CDR1 and CDR2 (germline): MGHDK, SYGVNS. The CDR3 contains 13 residues. Here the CDR3 DNA reads TGTGCCAGCAGATTTAGCGGGAGCTACGAGCAGTACTTC. It is translated as CASRFSGSYEQYF.

The table lists this clone with a few counts. The genes are TRBV19 and TRBJ2-1; 12 nucleotides match TRBD2. The CDR3 is 17 amino acids. The V gene's germline CDR1 is LNHDA and CDR2 SQIVND (reference sequence). V was clipped by 5 bases and J by 7 bases; unmatched bases: 12. In nucleotides, the CDR3 is TGTGCCAGTAGTGCGAACGGACTAGCGGGAACAAAGAATGAGCAGTTCTTC. Encoded protein: CASSANGLAGTKNEQFF.

The chain carries TRBV29-1 and TRBJ2-5; possibly TRBD2 for D (7 bases). CDR3 length: 14 residues. V lost 4 bases to trimming and J lost 1 base, with 13 bases between them. Germline V gene sequence: CDR1 SQVTM, CDR2 ANQGSEA. The CDR3 spells CSVARGGSQETQYF. The CDR3 coding sequence is TGCAGCGTTGCAAGGGGGGGTTCCCAAGAGACCCAGTACTTC.

The chain combines TRBV28 with TRBJ1-5; D ambiguous. The CDR3 runs to 13 residues. Trimming removed 2 bases at V and 9 bases at J, with 11 bases between. The germline CDR1 and CDR2 sequences are MDHEN and SYDVKM. CDR3 region: CASSLPSIAPQHF. CDR3 coding DNA: TGTGCCAGCAGTTTACCCTCTATAGCGCCCCAGCATTTT.

A few counts support this clone. V and J are TRBV7-3 and TRBJ2-5, with D unresolved. In germline, CDR1 is SGHTA, CDR2 FQGTGA. The CDR3 totals 12 residues. Trimming removed 2 bases at V and 7 bases at J, with 8 bases between. CDR3 protein: CASSLFPGTQYF. DNA of the CDR3: TGTGCCAGCAGCTTATTTCCCGGGACCCAGTACTTC.

This chain links TRBV10-3 with TRBJ1-5; D unresolved. V lost 7 bases and J lost 2, with 9 bases in between. Per the germline V gene, CDR1 is ENHRY and CDR2 is SYGVKD. The CDR3 is 13 residues long. CDR3 region: CAIKPEGNQPQHF. The CDR3 bases are TGTGCCATCAAGCCGGAGGGCAATCAGCCCCAGCATTTT.

The chain has TRBV7-2 and TRBJ2-7; 7 bases fit TRBD2. The assigned J gene may be wrong: the sequence end matches TRBJ2-5 better. Germline values: CDR1 SGHTA, CDR2 FQGNSA. This CDR3 has 14 residues. The CDR3 coding sequence is TGTGCCAGCAGCACCTTCGGGAGGCCAGAGACCCAGTACTTC. Translated: CASSTFGRPETQYF.